The source of this T cell receptor beta chain is a study of identifying expanded T cells in peripheral blood. Germline CDR1 and CDR2: MNHEY and SVGAGI. V lost 5 bases to trimming and J lost 2 bases, with 11 bases between them. The CDR3 loop spans 14 amino acids. About this clone: Its target is not known.

TCRdb's table, derived via immunoSEQ multiplex PCR, lists solely in-frame clones and lacks some. This sample yields around 60,000 clones, of which about four fifths are seen a single time; over 15% belongs to the top ten. Notes on the study in general: Variance in clone template counts between approximately two-week samples significantly increased with total template count across all healthy donors.

Sequences were obtained from blood. The receptor comes from a person aged 18-70 years in good health. The chain carries TRBV6-5 and TRBJ2-3; D may be TRBD1 (6 bases). This chain's CDR3 is CASSRTGTTDTQYF. The CDR3, as DNA: TGTGCCAGCAGTCGAACAGGGACCACAGATACGCAGTATTTT.